The 21 T cell receptor beta chains listed next were all sequenced from one sample in a study of blood T cell repertoires in COVID-19. Measured with immunoSEQ multiplex PCR; TCRdb has only the in-frame clones, and not every one. The top ten hold approximately 1.9% of the sample, which has about 120,000 clones, about nine tenths seen once. Sequencing was done on a sample of peripheral blood. Receptors were obtained from a human donor with active COVID-19. The donor label of this sample is uncertain.

This clone was recorded once. The chain has TRBV9 and TRBJ2-1, with 9 bases fitting TRBD2. Germline assignment: CDR1 SGDLS and CDR2 YYNGEE. The CDR3 extends over 15 amino acids. J gave up 4 bases and V 2 bases, and 4 bases lay outside the gene matches. This CDR3 is CASSVLAGTYNEQFF. The CDR3 DNA follows: TGTGCCAGCAGCGTGCTAGCGGGGACTTACAATGAGCAGTTCTTC.

This chain uses TRBV3-1 (or the pseudogene TRBV3-2) with TRBJ2-1, with TRBD2 matching 7 bases. In germline, CDR1 is LGHDT, CDR2 YNNKEL (reference sequence). The CDR3 sequence is 16 residues long. V shed 3 bases, J shed 4 bases, and the junction held 9 bases outside the gene matches. Here the CDR3 reads CASSHASAGLYNEQFF. Here the CDR3 DNA reads TGTGCCAGCAGCCATGCCTCAGCGGGGCTTTACAATGAGCAGTTCTTC.

The chain is built from TRBV6-5 and TRBJ1-1; tentative D call: TRBD1 (6 bases). V was clipped by 6 bases and J by 4 bases, with 12 bases between them. The germline CDR1 and CDR2 sequences are MNHEY and SVGAGI. The CDR3 covers 13 residues. The CDR3 region is CASRTGLVTEAFF. The CDR3 region has the DNA TGTGCCAGCAGAACAGGGCTTGTCACTGAAGCTTTCTTT.

The CDR3 bases are TGTGCCAGTAGTATGAGCGGGGGGCTACCCTACGAGCAGTACTTC. Protein product: CASSMSGGLPYEQYF. The V call is TRBV19, the J call TRBJ2-7, with 9 bases lining up with TRBD2. This CDR3 region has 15 residues. The V gene end was trimmed by 3 bases and the J gene end by 2 bases; junction bases not matched to a gene: 5. Looked up from germline, CDR1 is LNHDA and CDR2 is SQIVND (reference sequence).

CDR3 coding DNA: TGTGCCAGCTCACCAGGACAAAACTATGGCTACACCTTC. Translating it yields CASSPGQNYGYTF. This chain connects TRBV18 to TRBJ1-2; TRBD1 might be the D (5 bases). The CDR3 loop spans 13 amino acids. V was cut by 2 bases and J by 2 bases, with 6 bases left in between. From germline, CDR1 is KGHSH and CDR2 LQKENI.

CDR3: CASSPLGTEAFF. In DNA form, the CDR3 reads TGTGCCAGCAGCCCCCTCGGCACTGAAGCTTTCTTT. The J gene is TRBJ1-1, the V gene TRBV12-3 or TRBV12-4; D gene ambiguous. V lost 6 bases, J lost 4 bases, and 9 bases lay in between. This CDR3 is built from 12 residues.

J is TRBJ2-3 and V is TRBV5-6, with D unresolved. V was cut by 4 bases and J by 8 bases, with 8 bases left in between. Germline V lookup: CDR1 SGHDT, CDR2 YYEEEE. The CDR3 loop spans 11 amino acids. In nucleotides, the CDR3 is TGTGCCAGCAGCCGAGAAGCTACGCAGTATTTT. It translates to CASSREATQYF.

The chain is built from TRBV7-2 and TRBJ1-6; 9 bases agree with TRBD1. CDR3 length: 14 amino acids. Germline V gene sequence: CDR1 SGHTA, CDR2 FQGNSA. With V trimmed by 4 bases and J by 9 bases, 4 bases remained unmatched. The DNA for the CDR3 is TGTGCCAGCAGCTGGGACAGGGCCAGTTCACCCCTCCACTTT. Its protein product is CASSWDRASSPLHF.

V is TRBV28 and J is TRBJ1-5, with 9 bases that match TRBD1. This CDR3 is 14 amino acids long. Germline V CDR1 and CDR2: MDHEN, SYDVKM. The ends lost 7 bases at V and 6 bases at J; junction bases unmatched: 7. CDR3 nucleotide sequence: TGTGCCAGCACTTGGGACAGGGTGGGTCAGCCCCAGCATTTT. Translated, it gives CASTWDRVGQPQHF.

This clone was recorded once. One end of the junction does not line up with germline, which may come from a read error. The genes are TRBV5-8 and TRBJ2-5; TRBD2 matches 13 bases. CDR3 length equals 13 residues. Germline-derived CDR1 and CDR2 are SGHTS and YDEGEE. The CDR3 DNA is TGTGCCAGCAGCTTGGAACTAGCGGGGGGGACGAACTTC. It yields the protein CASSLELAGGTNF.

This clone has a single count. The chain employs TRBV19 and TRBJ1-2; D is perhaps TRBD1 (6 bases). The CDR3 loop spans 13 amino acids. Germline values: CDR1 LNHDA, CDR2 SQIVND (reference sequence). Between the trimmed V and J ends, which lost 11 bases and 1 base, there was a span of 14 bases. CDR3 DNA sequence: TGTGCCTCGGACGACAGGATTAACTATGGCTACACCTTC. It codes for CASDDRINYGYTF. Full variable domain (rest looked up from reference TRBV19 and TRBJ1-2): DGGITQSPKYLFRKEGQNVTLSCEQNLNHDAMYWYRQDPGQGLRLIYYSQIVNDFQKGDIAEGYSVSREKKESFPLTVTSAQKNPTAFYLCASDDRINYGYTFGSGTRLTVV.

The CDR3 protein is CATRDSPNEQYF. The DNA for the CDR3 is TGTGCCACCAGGGACAGCCCCAACGAGCAGTACTTC. V and J are TRBV28 and TRBJ2-7; 7 bases are a match to TRBD1. V was pared by 10 bases and J by 5 bases, with 8 bases of the junction left unmatched. This CDR3 spans 12 amino acids. Germline CDR1 reads MDHEN; CDR2 reads SYDVKM.

The rearrangement links TRBV6-5 to TRBJ1-1; TRBD1 is a possible D gene (6 bases). Germline V gives CDR1 MNHEY, CDR2 SVGAGI. V lost 2 bases to trimming and J lost 4 bases, with 17 bases between them. The CDR3 loop spans 16 amino acids. In nucleotides, the CDR3 is TGTGCCAGCAGTTACCCCATCAGGGGCACGGGCACTGAAGCTTTCTTT. It specifies CASSYPIRGTGTEAFF.

This chain uses TRBV4-3 with TRBJ2-3; 15 bases are shared with TRBD2. Germline values: CDR1 LGHNA, CDR2 YSLEER. There are 15 residues in the CDR3. V shed 3 bases, J shed 6 bases, and the junction held 1 base outside the gene matches. The chain's CDR3 is CASSQGLAGGDTQYF. CDR3 nucleotides: TGCGCCAGCAGCCAGGGACTAGCGGGGGGTGATACGCAGTATTTT.

The chain links TRBV5-6 to TRBJ1-1; 8 bases fit TRBD1. The CDR3 contains 14 residues. Germline lookup yields CDR1 SGHDT and CDR2 YYEEEE. Trimming cost V 2 bases and J 1 base; bases outside gene matches: 1. CDR3 DNA: TGTGCCAGCAGCTTCGGGACAGGGAACACTGAAGCTTTCTTT. Translated: CASSFGTGNTEAFF.

The genes are TRBV6-2 or TRBV6-3 and TRBJ2-2; TRBD1 matches at 7 bases. Trimming cost V 4 bases and J 5 bases; bases outside gene matches: 16. The CDR3 runs 18 residues. Germline V gives CDR1 MNHEY, CDR2 SVGEGT. CDR3 DNA sequence: TGTGCCAGCAGTTCCTCCAGTAGACAGGGCCGAAATACCGGGGAGCTGTTTTTT. It specifies CASSSSSRQGRNTGELFF.

V usage is TRBV11-2 and J usage is TRBJ2-7, with a possible D match to TRBD1 (5 bases). CDR1 and CDR2 from the germline V gene are SGHAT and FQNNGV. The CDR3 covers 14 residues. Trimming cost V 0 bases and J 3 bases, with 9 bases left between them. The CDR3 is CASSLESGFYEQYF. The CDR3 DNA follows: TGTGCCAGCAGCTTAGAGTCAGGGTTCTACGAGCAGTACTTC.

This chain links TRBV27 with TRBJ1-1; 8 bases fit TRBD1. J gave up 6 bases and V 7 bases, and 7 bases lay outside the gene matches. The CDR3 extends over 13 amino acids. Germline V gene sequence: CDR1 MNHEY, CDR2 SMNVEV (reference sequence). CDR3 residues: CASKADRDSEAFF. CDR3 nucleotide sequence: TGTGCCAGCAAGGCGGACAGGGACTCTGAAGCTTTCTTT.

CDR3 region: CASSQDGPIRAGQYF. In DNA, the CDR3 is TGCGCCAGCAGCCAAGATGGACCGATCAGGGCTGGGCAGTACTTC. The chain employs TRBV4-3 and TRBJ2-7; D might be TRBD1 (5 bases). The CDR3 is made up of 15 amino acids. With 0 bases removed from V and 9 bases from J, the gap between germline ends came to 18 bases. The germline gives CDR1 LGHNA, CDR2 YSLEER.

The rearrangement uses TRBV18 and TRBJ2-5, with 9 bases matching TRBD1. With 2 bases clipped from V and 5 bases from J, the junction kept 12 bases outside the gene matches. There are 17 residues in the CDR3. CDR1 and CDR2 from the germline V gene are KGHSH and LQKENI. CDR3 region: CASSPDHAGTGLETQYF. For the CDR3, the DNA is TGTGCCAGCTCACCAGACCACGCCGGGACAGGGCTGGAGACCCAGTACTTC. Filled out from reference TRBV18 and TRBJ2-5, the complete variable domain reads NAGVMQNPRHLVRRRGQEARLRCSPMKGHSHVYWYRQLPEEGLKFMVYLQKENIIDESGMPKERFSAEFPKEGPSILRIQQVVRGDSAAYFCASSPDHAGTGLETQYFGPGTRLLVL.

V usage is TRBV1 and J usage is TRBJ1-6. TRBV1 is a documented pseudogene. The CDR3 spans 16 residues. CDR3 coding DNA: TGCACCAGCAGCCAACGGGGGAGTTACTATAATTCACCCCTCCACTTT. Its protein is CTSSQRGSYYNSPLHF.